This T cell receptor beta chain was recorded in a study of control samples from healthy donors and cancer patients. This clone was detected only once. Assay: immunoSEQ multiplex PCR; the TCRdb copy retains only in-frame clones and omits some. In the table there are 120,000 or so clones, around 90% of which are singletons. The receptor comes from a man younger than 30 in good health. The sequencing sample was made of blood.

In DNA, the CDR3 is TGTGCCAGCAGCTTGGGGTTGGGGAGGCCGGTCGAAGCTTTCTTT. Protein product: CASSLGLGRPVEAFF. The V gene is TRBV5-6, the J gene TRBJ1-1; D is ambiguous. The CDR3 totals 15 residues. V dropped 0 bases and J dropped 8 bases, with 17 bases sitting between them. Looked up from germline, CDR1 is SGHDT and CDR2 is YYEEEE.